Listed below are T cell receptor beta chains from one sample, sequenced in a study of human T cells and chemical hapten exposure. MiXCR, run by TCRdb on the RACE reads, gives a single entry per CDR3 protein. The sample includes some 38,000 distinct CDR3 sequences, 7.5% to 9% of them seen just once. This specimen consisted of whole blood, obtained in connection with sensitization to the hapten diphenylcyclopropenone (DPC). The receptor source for this set is a woman aged 45-59 years with alopecia areata. Some clones in this sample may be carry-over from other donors' samples. Both conserved end residues are part of each CDR3. The order of the fields is V gene, clone size, CDR3 length, J gene, D gene, CDR3 protein, CDR3 DNA. D genes are given only for firm matches. A clone size is listed for some rows: how often the clone was seen (once, few, many), or a class if it is expanded.

>TRBV7-2|many|17|TRBJ2-7|TRBD2
CASSLGAQREIPYEQYF
TGTGCCAGCAGCTTAGGCGCCCAGCGGGAGATCCCCTACGAGCAGTACTTC
>TRBV3-2|few|16|TRBJ2-5|NA
CASSSNPASSQETQYF
TGTGCCAGCAGCTCAAATCCCGCGTCCTCGCAAGAGACCCAGTACTTC
>TRBV5-6|many|14|TRBJ1-2|NA
CASSLWSARYGYTF
TGTGCCAGCAGCTTGTGGTCGGCGCGCTATGGCTACACCTTC
>TRBV7-6|few|12|TRBJ2-1|NA
CASSLQRGEQFF
TGTGCCAGCAGCCTCCAACGGGGTGAGCAGTTCTTC
>TRBV10-1|few|16|TRBJ1-1|NA
CASSESQGQPNTEAFF
TGCGCCAGCAGTGAGTCGCAGGGACAACCGAACACTGAAGCTTTCTTT
>TRBV7-2|NA|13|TRBJ1-1|NA
CASSKRGGTEAFF
TGTGCCAGCAGCAAGCGGGGAGGGACTGAAGCTTTCTTT
>TRBV7-6|few|14|TRBJ2-3|NA
CASSLGQTWDTQYF
TGTGCCAGCAGCTTAGGGCAGACCTGGGATACGCAGTATTTT
>TRBV6-2/TRBV6-3|many|13|TRBJ2-5|NA
CASSSLSRGAQYF
TGTGCCAGCAGCTCTCTATCCCGAGGGGCCCAGTACTTC
>TRBV29-1|many|13|TRBJ1-5|NA
CSVLDGRNQPQHF
TGCAGCGTTCTTGACGGACGCAATCAGCCCCAGCATTTT
>TRBV12-3/TRBV12-4|many|15|TRBJ2-3|TRBD1
CASSRQGSLTDTQYF
TGTGCCAGCAGCAGACAGGGATCCCTCACGGATACGCAGTATTTT
>TRBV30|many|16|TRBJ2-6|TRBD1
CAWRRTGGLGANVLTF
TGTGCCTGGAGGAGGACAGGGGGACTGGGGGCCAACGTCCTGACTTTC
>TRBV28|many|12|TRBJ2-7|NA
CASSAPGLEQYF
TGTGCCAGCAGTGCCCCAGGGCTTGAGCAGTACTTC
>TRBV7-2|few|12|TRBJ2-7|NA
CASRSDAAEQYF
TGTGCCAGCAGGTCCGATGCAGCCGAGCAGTACTTC
>TRBV7-6|many|13|TRBJ2-2|NA
CASSLVETGELFF
TGTGCCAGCAGCTTAGTCGAGACCGGGGAGCTGTTTTTT
>TRBV20-1|many|14|TRBJ2-1|TRBD2
CSARKGTSGEGVVF
TGCAGTGCTAGAAAAGGGACTAGCGGAGAGGGGGTAGTCTTC
>TRBV7-6|many|15|TRBJ2-1|TRBD2
CASSFIAGGGNEQFF
TGTGCCAGCAGCTTCATCGCGGGAGGAGGCAATGAGCAGTTCTTC
>TRBV20-1|NA|16|TRBJ1-6|TRBD1
CSAGAPGQGYNSPLHF
TGCAGTGCTGGGGCTCCGGGACAGGGGTATAATTCACCCCTCCACTTT
>TRBV7-2|many|15|TRBJ2-5|NA
CASSLVLRPRETQYF
TGTGCCAGCAGCTTAGTACTCCGGCCCCGGGAGACCCAGTACTTC
>TRBV5-1|many|14|TRBJ1-1|NA
CASTHWGGRDEAFF
TGCGCCAGCACCCATTGGGGGGGCAGGGATGAAGCTTTCTTT
>TRBV20-1|few|14|TRBJ2-4|NA
CSLGPQATKNIQYF
TGCTCCTTAGGCCCACAGGCTACGAAAAACATTCAGTACTTC
>TRBV20-1|many|16|TRBJ2-2|TRBD2
CSASKLADTNTGELFF
TGCAGTGCTAGTAAACTAGCGGATACGAACACCGGGGAGCTGTTTTTT
>TRBV4-2|many|12|TRBJ2-1|NA
CASSQGGQDSFF
TGTGCCAGCAGCCAGGGGGGGCAGGACTCTTTCTTC
>TRBV5-1|many|15|TRBJ2-2|TRBD2
CASSFTGGETGELFF
TGCGCCAGCAGCTTTACGGGAGGGGAGACCGGGGAGCTGTTTTTT
>TRBV18|few|14|TRBJ1-1|NA
CASSPLQENTEAFF
TGTGCCAGCTCACCTCTACAGGAGAACACTGAAGCTTTCTTT
>TRBV10-3|NA|11|TRBJ2-7|NA
CAISDSGEQYF
TGTGCCATCAGTGATTCGGGGGAGCAGTACTTC
>TRBV29-1|many|13|TRBJ2-3|NA
CSVVGGSTDTQYF
TGCAGCGTTGTAGGAGGTAGCACAGATACGCAGTATTTT
>TRBV20-1|few|14|TRBJ2-7|TRBD1
CSASGAGGDYEQYF
TGCAGTGCTAGTGGGGCAGGGGGCGACTACGAGCAGTACTTC
>TRBV5-8|NA|13|TRBJ1-1|NA
CASSFWGGTEAFF
TGTGCCAGCAGCTTTTGGGGGGGCACTGAAGCTTTCTTT
>TRBV7-9|many|13|TRBJ2-3|NA
CASSLGQANTQYF
TGTGCCAGCAGCTTGGGGCAGGCGAATACGCAGTATTTT
>TRBV3-1|many|16|TRBJ1-1|TRBD1
CASSHTDRGVNTEAFF
TGTGCCAGCAGCCATACGGACAGGGGCGTGAACACTGAAGCTTTCTTT
>TRBV6-2/TRBV6-3|many|15|TRBJ2-3|TRBD2
CASSPSGRSTDTQYF
TGTGCCAGCAGTCCTAGCGGCCGTAGCACAGATACGCAGTATTTT
>TRBV19|many|15|TRBJ1-5|NA
CASYPGDTLNQPQHF
TGTGCCAGTTACCCGGGGGACACCCTCAATCAGCCCCAGCATTTT
>TRBV3-1|many|14|TRBJ2-7|NA
CASSQSSASYEQYF
TGTGCCAGCAGCCAGAGCTCCGCCTCCTACGAGCAGTACTTC
>TRBV6-6|many|16|TRBJ2-7|TRBD1
CASSPKDRAFSYEQYF
TGTGCCAGCAGTCCTAAAGACAGGGCCTTCTCCTACGAGCAGTACTTC
>TRBV20-1|many|13|TRBJ2-4|TRBD2
CSVRTSGDPIQYF
TGCAGTGTTCGGACTAGCGGGGATCCTATTCAGTACTTC
>TRBV7-2|many|17|TRBJ2-3|TRBD2
CASSSSRSGRALDTQYF
TGTGCCAGCAGTTCCTCCCGTAGCGGGAGGGCCTTAGATACGCAGTATTTT
>TRBV12-3/TRBV12-4|many|14|TRBJ1-5|NA
CASSHRQSNQPQHF
TGTGCCAGCAGTCACCGACAGAGCAATCAGCCCCAGCATTTT
>TRBV2|many|12|TRBJ2-1|TRBD1
CASLDRKVEQFF
TGTGCCAGTCTGGACAGGAAAGTTGAGCAGTTCTTC
>TRBV11-2|many|13|TRBJ1-4|NA
CASSSAGREKLFF
TGTGCCAGCAGTTCGGCAGGGAGGGAAAAACTGTTTTTT
>TRBV12-3/TRBV12-4|few|14|TRBJ2-3|NA
CASSLSLTPDTQYF
TGTGCCAGCAGTTTGAGCCTCACACCAGATACGCAGTATTTT
>TRBV6-1|many|14|TRBJ2-1|NA
CASSEGSRYNEQFF
TGTGCCAGCAGTGAAGGAAGCCGGTACAATGAGCAGTTCTTC
>TRBV29-1|NA|9|TRBJ2-1|NA
CSVENEQFF
TGCAGCGTTGAAAATGAGCAGTTCTTC
>TRBV18|NA|17|TRBJ2-1|TRBD2
CASSFRTSGSSYNEQFF
TGTGCCAGCTCATTTAGGACTAGCGGAAGCTCCTACAATGAGCAGTTCTTC
>TRBV3-1|many|15|TRBJ2-5|NA
CASSQDLRRQETQYF
TGTGCCAGCAGCCAAGATTTGAGAAGGCAAGAGACCCAGTACTTC
>TRBV2|many|16|TRBJ1-5|NA
CASSEVQGFSNQPQHF
TGTGCCAGCAGTGAGGTGCAGGGGTTTAGCAATCAGCCCCAGCATTTT
>TRBV6-1|many|19|TRBJ1-5|NA
CASSEARVRSYDSNQPQHF
TGTGCCAGCAGTGAAGCGCGGGTTCGGTCGTACGATAGCAATCAGCCCCAGCATTTT
>TRBV12-3/TRBV12-4|many|14|TRBJ1-1|NA
CASSLTISRAEAFF
TGTGCCAGCAGTTTGACAATCTCTCGCGCTGAAGCTTTCTTT
>TRBV18|many|14|TRBJ2-1|NA
CASSPAGIYNEQFF
TGTGCCAGCTCACCGGCGGGAATTTACAATGAGCAGTTCTTC
>TRBV11-3|many|14|TRBJ1-1|NA
CASSLDIPNTEAFF
TGTGCCAGCAGCTTGGACATCCCGAACACTGAAGCTTTCTTT
>TRBV12-3/TRBV12-4|many|14|TRBJ2-5|NA
CASSFSTGKETQYF
TGTGCCAGCAGTTTTAGTACAGGGAAAGAGACCCAGTACTTC
>TRBV29-1|few|11|TRBJ2-1|NA
CSRLHGDEQFF
TGCAGTCGACTCCACGGGGATGAGCAGTTCTTC